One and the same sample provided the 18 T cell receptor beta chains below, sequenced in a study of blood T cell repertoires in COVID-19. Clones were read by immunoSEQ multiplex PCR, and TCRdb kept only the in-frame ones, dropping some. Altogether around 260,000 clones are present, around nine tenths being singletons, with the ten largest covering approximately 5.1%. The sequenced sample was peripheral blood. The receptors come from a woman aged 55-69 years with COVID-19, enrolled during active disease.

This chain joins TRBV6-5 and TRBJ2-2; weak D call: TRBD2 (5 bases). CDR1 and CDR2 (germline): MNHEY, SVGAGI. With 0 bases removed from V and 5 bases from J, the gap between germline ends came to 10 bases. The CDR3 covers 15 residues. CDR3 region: CASSYSGSRTGELFF. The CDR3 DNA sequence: TGTGCCAGCAGTTACTCGGGGAGTCGTACCGGGGAGCTGTTTTTT.

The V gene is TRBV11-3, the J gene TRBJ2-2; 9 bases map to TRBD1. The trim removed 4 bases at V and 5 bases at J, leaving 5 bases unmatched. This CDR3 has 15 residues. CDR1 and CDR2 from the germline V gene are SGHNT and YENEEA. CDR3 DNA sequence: TGTGCCAGCAGCTCGGGGACAGGGATAACCGGGGAGCTGTTTTTT. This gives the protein CASSSGTGITGELFF.

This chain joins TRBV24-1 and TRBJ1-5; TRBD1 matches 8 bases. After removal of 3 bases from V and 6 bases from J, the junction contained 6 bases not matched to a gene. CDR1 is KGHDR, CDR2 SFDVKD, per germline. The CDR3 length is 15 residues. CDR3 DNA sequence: TGTGCCACCAGTGATCGACAGGGGCCGGGTCAGCCCCAGCATTTT. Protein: CATSDRQGPGQPQHF.

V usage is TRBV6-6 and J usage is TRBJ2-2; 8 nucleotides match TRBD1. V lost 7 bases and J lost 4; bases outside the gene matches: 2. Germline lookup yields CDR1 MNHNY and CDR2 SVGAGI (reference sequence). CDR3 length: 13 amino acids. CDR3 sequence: CASMTGATGELFF. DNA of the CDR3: TGTGCCAGCATGACAGGGGCCACCGGGGAGCTGTTTTTT.

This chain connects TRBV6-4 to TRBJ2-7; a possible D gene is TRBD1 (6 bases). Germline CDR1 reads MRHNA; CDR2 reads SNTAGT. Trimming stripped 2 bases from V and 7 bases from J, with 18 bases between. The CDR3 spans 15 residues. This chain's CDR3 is CASSDGKGDRVEQYF. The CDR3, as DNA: TGTGCCAGCAGTGACGGGAAGGGGGACCGGGTGGAGCAGTACTTC.

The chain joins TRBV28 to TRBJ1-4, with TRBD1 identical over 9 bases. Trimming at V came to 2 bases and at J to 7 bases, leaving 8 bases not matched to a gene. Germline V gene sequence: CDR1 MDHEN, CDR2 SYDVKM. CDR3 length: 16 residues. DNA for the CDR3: TGTGCCAGCAGTTTACCCAACAGGGGGCGGACTGAAAAACTGTTTTTT. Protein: CASSLPNRGRTEKLFF. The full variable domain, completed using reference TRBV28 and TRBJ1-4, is DVKVTQSSRYLVKRTGEKVFLECVQDMDHENMFWYRQDPGLGLRLIYFSYDVKMKEKGDIPEGYSVSREKKERFSLILESASTNQTSMYLCASSLPNRGRTEKLFFGSGTQLSVL.

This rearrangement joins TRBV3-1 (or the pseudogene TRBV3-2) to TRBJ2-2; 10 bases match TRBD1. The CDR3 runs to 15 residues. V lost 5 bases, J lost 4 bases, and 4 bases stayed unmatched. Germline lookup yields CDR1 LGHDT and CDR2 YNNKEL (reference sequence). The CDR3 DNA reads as TGTGCCAGCAGCTACGGGACAGGGGCCACCGGGGAGCTGTTTTTT. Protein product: CASSYGTGATGELFF.

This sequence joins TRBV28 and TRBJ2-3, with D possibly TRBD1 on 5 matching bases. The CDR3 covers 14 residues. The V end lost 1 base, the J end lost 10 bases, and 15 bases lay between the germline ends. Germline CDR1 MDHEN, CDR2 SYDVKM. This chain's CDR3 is CASSLSARVFPQYF. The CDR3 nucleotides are TGTGCCAGCAGTTTATCGGCCAGGGTTTTTCCGCAGTATTTT.

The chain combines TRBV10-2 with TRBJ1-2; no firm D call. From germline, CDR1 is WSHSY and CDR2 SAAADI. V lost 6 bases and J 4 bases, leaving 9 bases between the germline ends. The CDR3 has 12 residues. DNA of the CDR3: TGCGCCAGCAGCCCGGGGAGCTATGGCTACACCTTC. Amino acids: CASSPGSYGYTF.

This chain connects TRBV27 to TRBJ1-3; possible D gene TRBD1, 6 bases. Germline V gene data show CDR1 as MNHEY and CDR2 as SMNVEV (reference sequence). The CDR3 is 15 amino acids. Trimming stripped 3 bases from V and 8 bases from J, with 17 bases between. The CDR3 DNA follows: TGTGCCAGCAGTTTCGGTCCACAGGGTGGGCACACCATATATTTT. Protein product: CASSFGPQGGHTIYF.

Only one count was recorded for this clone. Here the CDR3 DNA reads TGTGCCAGCAGAAAACGCACGACTAGGGCCCCGTACGGCGATGAGCAGTTCTTC. Its translation is CASRKRTTRAPYGDEQFF. The rearrangement links TRBV27 to TRBJ2-1; D is possibly TRBD2 (6 bases). The germline V gene has CDR1 MNHEY and CDR2 SMNVEV (reference sequence). This CDR3 is 18 amino acids long. Trimming removed 6 bases from V and 8 bases from J, with 29 bases in between.

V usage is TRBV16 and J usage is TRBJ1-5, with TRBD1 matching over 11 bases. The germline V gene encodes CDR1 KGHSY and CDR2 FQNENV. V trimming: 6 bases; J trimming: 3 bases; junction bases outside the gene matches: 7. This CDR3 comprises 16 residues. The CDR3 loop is CASSPGTGGINQPQHF. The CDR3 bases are TGTGCCAGCAGTCCCGGGACAGGGGGGATCAATCAGCCCCAGCATTTT.

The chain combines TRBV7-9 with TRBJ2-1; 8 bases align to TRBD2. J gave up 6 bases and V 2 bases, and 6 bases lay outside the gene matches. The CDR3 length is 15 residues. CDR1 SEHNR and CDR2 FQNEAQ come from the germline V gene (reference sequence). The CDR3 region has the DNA TGTGCCAGCAGCTTACGACTAGCGCGAATCAATGAGCAGTTCTTC. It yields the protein CASSLRLARINEQFF. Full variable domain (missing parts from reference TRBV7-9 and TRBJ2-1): DTGVSQNPRHKITKRGQNVTFRCDPISEHNRLYWYRQTLGQGPEFLTYFQNEAQLEKSRLLSDRFSAERPKGSFSTLEIQRTEQGDSAMYLCASSLRLARINEQFFGPGTRLTVL.

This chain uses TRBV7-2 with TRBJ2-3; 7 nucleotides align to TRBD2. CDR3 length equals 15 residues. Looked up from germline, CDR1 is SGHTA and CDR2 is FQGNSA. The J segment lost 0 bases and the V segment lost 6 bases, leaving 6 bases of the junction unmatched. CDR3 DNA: TGTGCCAGCAGAACAGCGGGACTCAGCACAGATACGCAGTATTTT. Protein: CASRTAGLSTDTQYF.

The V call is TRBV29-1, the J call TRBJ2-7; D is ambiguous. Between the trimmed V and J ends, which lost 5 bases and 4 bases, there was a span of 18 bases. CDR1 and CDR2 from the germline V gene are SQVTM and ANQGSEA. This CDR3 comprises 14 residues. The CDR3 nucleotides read TGCAGCGTTTTCACCAGTTCGGGTCCTTACGAGCAGTACTTC. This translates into CSVFTSSGPYEQYF.

The CDR3: CSASGATSSGSSYNEQFF. The CDR3 DNA follows: TGCAGTGCCAGTGGCGCCACCTCTAGCGGGAGCTCCTACAATGAGCAGTTCTTC. This sequence joins TRBV20-1 and TRBJ2-1; 10 bases align to TRBD2. Germline CDR1 reads DFQATT; CDR2 reads SNEGSKA (reference sequence). The CDR3 is 18 residues long. V trimming: 6 bases; J trimming: 0 bases; junction bases outside the gene matches: 14.

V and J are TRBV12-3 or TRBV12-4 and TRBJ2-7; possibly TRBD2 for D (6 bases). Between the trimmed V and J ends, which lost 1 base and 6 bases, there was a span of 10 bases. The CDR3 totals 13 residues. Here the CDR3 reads CASSLVSGLEQYF. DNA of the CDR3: TGTGCCAGCAGTTTAGTGTCGGGACTCGAGCAGTACTTC.

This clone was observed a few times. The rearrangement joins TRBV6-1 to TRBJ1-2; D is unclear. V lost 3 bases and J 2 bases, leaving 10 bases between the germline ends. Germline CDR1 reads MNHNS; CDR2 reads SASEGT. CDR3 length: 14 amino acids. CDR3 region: CASSDRGVNYGYTF. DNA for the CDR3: TGTGCCAGCAGTGATCGCGGGGTGAACTATGGCTACACCTTC.